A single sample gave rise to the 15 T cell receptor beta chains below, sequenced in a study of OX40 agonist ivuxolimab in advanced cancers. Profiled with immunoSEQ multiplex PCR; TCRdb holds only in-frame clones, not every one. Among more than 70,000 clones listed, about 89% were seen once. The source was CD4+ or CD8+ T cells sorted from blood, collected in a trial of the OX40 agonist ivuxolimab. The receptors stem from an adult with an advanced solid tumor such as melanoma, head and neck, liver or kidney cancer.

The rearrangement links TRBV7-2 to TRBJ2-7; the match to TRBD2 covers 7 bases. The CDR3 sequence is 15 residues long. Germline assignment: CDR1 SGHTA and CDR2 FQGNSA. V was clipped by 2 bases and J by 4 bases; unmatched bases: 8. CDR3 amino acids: CASSLLSSGPYEQYF. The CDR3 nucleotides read TGTGCCAGCAGCTTATTGTCTAGCGGACCGTACGAGCAGTACTTC.

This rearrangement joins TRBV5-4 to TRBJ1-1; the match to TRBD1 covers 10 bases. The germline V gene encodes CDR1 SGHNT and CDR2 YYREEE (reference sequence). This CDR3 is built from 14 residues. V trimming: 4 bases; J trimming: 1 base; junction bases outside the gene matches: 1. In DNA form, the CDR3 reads TGTGCCAGCAGCCGGGACAGGGGGAACACTGAAGCTTTCTTT. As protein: CASSRDRGNTEAFF.

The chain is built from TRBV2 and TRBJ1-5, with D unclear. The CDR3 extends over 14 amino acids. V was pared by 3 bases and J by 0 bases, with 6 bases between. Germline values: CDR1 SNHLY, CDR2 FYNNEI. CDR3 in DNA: TGTGCCAGCAGTGACAAGGCTAGCAATCAGCCCCAGCATTTT. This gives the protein CASSDKASNQPQHF.

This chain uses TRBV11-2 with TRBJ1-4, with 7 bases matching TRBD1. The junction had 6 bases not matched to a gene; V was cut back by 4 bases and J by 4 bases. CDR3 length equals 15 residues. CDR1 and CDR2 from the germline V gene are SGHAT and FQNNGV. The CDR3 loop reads CASSSSGGLNEKLFF. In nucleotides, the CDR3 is TGTGCCAGCAGCTCATCAGGGGGACTTAATGAAAAACTGTTTTTT.

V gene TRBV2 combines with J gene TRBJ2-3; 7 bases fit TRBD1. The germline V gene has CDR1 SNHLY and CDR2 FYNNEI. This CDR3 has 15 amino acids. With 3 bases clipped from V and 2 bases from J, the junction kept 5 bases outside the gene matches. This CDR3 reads CASSETGIATDTQYF. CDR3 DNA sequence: TGTGCCAGCAGTGAGACAGGGATAGCCACAGATACGCAGTATTTT.

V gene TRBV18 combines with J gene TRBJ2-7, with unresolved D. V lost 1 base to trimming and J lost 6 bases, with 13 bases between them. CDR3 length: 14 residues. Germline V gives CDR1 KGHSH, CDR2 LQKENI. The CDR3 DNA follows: TGTGCCAGCTCACCACTGAGCCTAGGTGGCGAGCAGTACTTC. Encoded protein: CASSPLSLGGEQYF.

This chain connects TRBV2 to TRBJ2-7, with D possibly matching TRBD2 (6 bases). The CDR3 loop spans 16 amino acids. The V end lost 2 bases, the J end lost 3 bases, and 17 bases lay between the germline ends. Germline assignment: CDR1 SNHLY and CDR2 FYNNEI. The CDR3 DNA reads TGTGCCAGCAGTGAATATCGCGGGATAGATATCTACGAGCAGTACTTC. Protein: CASSEYRGIDIYEQYF.

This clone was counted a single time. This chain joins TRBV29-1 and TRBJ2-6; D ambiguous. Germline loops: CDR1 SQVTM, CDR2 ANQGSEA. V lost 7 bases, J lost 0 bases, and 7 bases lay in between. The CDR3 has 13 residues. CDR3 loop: CSARVSGANVLTF. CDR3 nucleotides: TGCAGCGCTCGAGTCTCTGGGGCCAACGTCCTGACTTTC.

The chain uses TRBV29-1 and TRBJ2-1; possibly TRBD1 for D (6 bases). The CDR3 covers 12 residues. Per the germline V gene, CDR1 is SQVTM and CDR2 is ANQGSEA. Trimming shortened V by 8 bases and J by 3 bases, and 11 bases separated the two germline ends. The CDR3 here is CSLYRDYNEQFF. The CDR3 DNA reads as TGCAGCCTATACAGGGACTACAATGAGCAGTTCTTC.

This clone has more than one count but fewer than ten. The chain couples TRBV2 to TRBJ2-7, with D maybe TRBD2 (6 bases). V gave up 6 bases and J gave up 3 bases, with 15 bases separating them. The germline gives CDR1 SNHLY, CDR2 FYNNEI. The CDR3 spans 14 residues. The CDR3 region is CASRPGLLNYEQYF. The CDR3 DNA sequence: TGTGCCAGCAGGCCGGGACTTCTAAACTACGAGCAGTACTTC. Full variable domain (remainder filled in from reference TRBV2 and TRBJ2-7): EPEVTQTPSHQVTQMGQEVILRCVPISNHLYFYWYRQILGQKVEFLVSFYNNEISEKSEIFDDQFSVERPDGSNFTLKIRSTKLEDSAMYFCASRPGLLNYEQYFGPGTRLTVT.

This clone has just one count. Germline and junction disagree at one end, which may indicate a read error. CDR3 loop: CASSQDTGATWVF. The CDR3 coding sequence is TGTGCCAGCAGCCAAGATACAGGGGCGACATGGGTCTTC. The rearrangement joins TRBV14 to TRBJ2-1, with 7 bases matching TRBD1. CDR1 is SGHDN, CDR2 FVKESK, per germline. The CDR3 runs to 13 residues.

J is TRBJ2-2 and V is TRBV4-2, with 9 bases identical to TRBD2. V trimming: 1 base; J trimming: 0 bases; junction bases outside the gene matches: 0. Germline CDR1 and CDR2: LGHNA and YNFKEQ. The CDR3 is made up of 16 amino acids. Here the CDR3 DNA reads TGTGCCAGCAGCCAAGCTAGCGGGGCGAACACCGGGGAGCTGTTTTTT. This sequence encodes CASSQASGANTGELFF.

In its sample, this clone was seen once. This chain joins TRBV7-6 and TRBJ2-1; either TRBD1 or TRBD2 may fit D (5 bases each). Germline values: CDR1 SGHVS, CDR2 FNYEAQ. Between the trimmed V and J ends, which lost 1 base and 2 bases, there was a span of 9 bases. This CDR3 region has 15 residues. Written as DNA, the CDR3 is TGTGCCAGCAGCTTAGGGGACGGCACCTACAATGAGCAGTTCTTC. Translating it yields CASSLGDGTYNEQFF.

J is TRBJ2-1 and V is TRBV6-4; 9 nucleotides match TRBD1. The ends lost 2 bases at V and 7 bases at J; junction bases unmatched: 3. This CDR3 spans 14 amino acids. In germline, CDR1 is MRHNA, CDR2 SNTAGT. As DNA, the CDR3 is TGTGCCAGCAGTGACACAGGGGGCTCGAATGAGCAGTTCTTC. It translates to CASSDTGGSNEQFF.

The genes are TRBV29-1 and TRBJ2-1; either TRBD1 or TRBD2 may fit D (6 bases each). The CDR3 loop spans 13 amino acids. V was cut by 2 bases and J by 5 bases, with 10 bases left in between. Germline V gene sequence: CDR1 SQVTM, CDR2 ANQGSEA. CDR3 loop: CSVERGADNEQFF. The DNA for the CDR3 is TGCAGCGTTGAAAGGGGGGCTGACAATGAGCAGTTCTTC.